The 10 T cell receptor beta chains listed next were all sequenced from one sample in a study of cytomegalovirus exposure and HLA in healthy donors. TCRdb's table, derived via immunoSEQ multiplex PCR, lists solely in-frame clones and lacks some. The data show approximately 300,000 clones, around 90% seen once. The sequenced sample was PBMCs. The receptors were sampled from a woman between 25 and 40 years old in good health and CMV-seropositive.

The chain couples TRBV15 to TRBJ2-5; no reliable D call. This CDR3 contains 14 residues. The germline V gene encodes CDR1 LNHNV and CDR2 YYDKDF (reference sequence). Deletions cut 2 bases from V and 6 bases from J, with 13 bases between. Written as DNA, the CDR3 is TGTGCCACCAGCAGAAGTGGCAGTAAACAGACCCAGTACTTC. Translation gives CATSRSGSKQTQYF.

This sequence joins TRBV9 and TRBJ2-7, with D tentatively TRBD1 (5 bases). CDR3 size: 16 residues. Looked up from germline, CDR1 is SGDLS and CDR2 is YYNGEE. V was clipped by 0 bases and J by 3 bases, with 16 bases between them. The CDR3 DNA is TGTGCCAGCAGCGTAGGGGGCGGAACTGGACACTACGAGCAGTACTTC. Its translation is CASSVGGGTGHYEQYF.

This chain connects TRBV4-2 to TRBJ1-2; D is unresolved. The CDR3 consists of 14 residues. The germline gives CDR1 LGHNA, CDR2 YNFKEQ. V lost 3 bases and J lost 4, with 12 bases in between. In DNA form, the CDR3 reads TGTGCCAGCAGCCATAAGGACGTCGTCTATGGCTACACCTTC. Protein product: CASSHKDVVYGYTF.

The DNA for the CDR3 is TGTGCTAGTGGTTTGGTCCGGACGAACACCGGGGAGCTGTTTTTT. Its protein product is CASGLVRTNTGELFF. J is TRBJ2-2 and V is TRBV12-5; D unresolved. CDR3 length: 15 residues. Between the trimmed V and J ends, which lost 0 bases and 0 bases, there was a span of 5 bases. Germline V lookup: CDR1 LGHNT, CDR2 FRNRAP.

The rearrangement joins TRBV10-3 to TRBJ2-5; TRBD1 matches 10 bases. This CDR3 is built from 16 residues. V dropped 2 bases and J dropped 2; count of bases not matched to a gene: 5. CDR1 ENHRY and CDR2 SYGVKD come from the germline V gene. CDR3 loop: CAISEGAGQGQETQYF. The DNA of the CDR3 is TGTGCCATCAGTGAGGGCGCGGGACAGGGGCAAGAGACCCAGTACTTC.

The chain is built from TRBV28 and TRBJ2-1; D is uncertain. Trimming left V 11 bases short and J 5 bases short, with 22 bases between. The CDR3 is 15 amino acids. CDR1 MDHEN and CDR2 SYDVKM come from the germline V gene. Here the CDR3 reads CAAFPLSAVHNEQFF. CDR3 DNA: TGTGCCGCCTTCCCACTCTCGGCAGTCCACAATGAGCAGTTCTTC. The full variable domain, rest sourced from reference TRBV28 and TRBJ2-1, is DVKVTQSSRYLVKRTGEKVFLECVQDMDHENMFWYRQDPGLGLRLIYFSYDVKMKEKGDIPEGYSVSREKKERFSLILESASTNQTSMYLCAAFPLSAVHNEQFFGPGTRLTVL.

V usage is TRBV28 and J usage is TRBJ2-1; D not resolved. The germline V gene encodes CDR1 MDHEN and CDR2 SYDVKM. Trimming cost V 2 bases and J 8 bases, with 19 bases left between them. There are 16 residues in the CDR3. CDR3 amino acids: CASSLVSSLGSDEQFF. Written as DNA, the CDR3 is TGTGCCAGCAGTTTAGTTTCCAGCCTCGGATCGGATGAGCAGTTCTTC.

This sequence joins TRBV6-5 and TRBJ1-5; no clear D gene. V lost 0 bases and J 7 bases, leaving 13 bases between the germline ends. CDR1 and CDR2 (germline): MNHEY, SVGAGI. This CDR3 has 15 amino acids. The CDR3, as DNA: TGTGCCAGCAGTTACTCGTCCACTGCGAGGCAGCCCCAGCATTTT. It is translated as CASSYSSTARQPQHF.

Here the CDR3 reads CAGQLEMADTQYF. CDR3 bases: TGTGCGGGGCAACTTGAAATGGCAGATACGCAGTATTTT. The chain uses TRBV30 and TRBJ2-3; D may be TRBD1 (5 bases). The germline V gene has CDR1 GTSNPN and CDR2 SVGIG (reference sequence). CDR3 length equals 13 residues.

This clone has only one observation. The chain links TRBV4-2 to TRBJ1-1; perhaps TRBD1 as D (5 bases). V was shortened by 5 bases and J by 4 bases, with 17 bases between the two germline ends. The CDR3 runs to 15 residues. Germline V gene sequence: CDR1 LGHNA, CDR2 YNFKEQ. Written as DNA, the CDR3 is TGTGCCAGCAGCTATCACTCGGCCGGGGGCACTGAAGCTTTCTTT. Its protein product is CASSYHSAGGTEAFF.